This TCR beta chain was profiled in a study of blood T cell repertoires in COVID-19. Study at large: Researchers got acute and convalescent COVID-19 samples from the United States, Italy and Spain. The cDNA or gDNA used as material had been derived from T cells, B-cell-depleted T cells, or PBMCs.

The CDR3 covers 16 residues. The ends lost 5 bases at V and 0 bases at J; junction bases unmatched: 5. CDR1 and CDR2 (germline): SGHTA, FQGNSA. In the original workflow: Amplification with reference gene primers provided the estimates of nucleated cell counts. The assay was immunoSEQ multiplex PCR, and TCRdb's table has in-frame clones only and misses some. V and J calls and clone size are given by that table; D and trimming were obtained from the DNA. This sample carries hundreds of thousands of clones, roughly four fifths of them seen once, and the ten largest clones take about 8.9%. The chain employs TRBV7-2 and TRBJ2-7; 12 bases are a match to TRBD2. Sequenced material: peripheral blood. This TCR was recovered from a man of 80 years or more with acute or convalescent COVID-19. The CDR3 reads CASSIGTSGLSYEQYF. Here the CDR3 DNA reads TGTGCCAGCAGCATCGGGACTAGCGGGCTCTCCTACGAGCAGTACTTC.